The clone carrying this TCR beta chain was seen a few times. This entry comes from a study of blood T cell repertoires in COVID-19. The CDR3 has 12 amino acids. Trimming removed 5 bases from V and 7 bases from J; junction bases left unmatched: 4. Germline CDR1 and CDR2: SEHNR and FQNEAQ (reference sequence). Per the study methods: Estimated nucleated cell counts came from reference gene primer amplification. Assay used: immunoSEQ multiplex PCR; TCRdb lists only in-frame clones, some missing. V and J calls and clone size are given by that table; D and trimming were obtained from the DNA. The sample shows 140,000 to 150,000 clones, roughly 90% of them seen only once.

This TCR was recovered from a human donor in a cohort sampled during active COVID-19. The chain couples TRBV7-9 to TRBJ1-2, with 7 bases matching TRBD1. The specimen sequenced was peripheral blood. In DNA, the CDR3 is TGTGCCAGCAGCCGACAGGGCTCTGGCTACACCTTC. Its translation: CASSRQGSGYTF.